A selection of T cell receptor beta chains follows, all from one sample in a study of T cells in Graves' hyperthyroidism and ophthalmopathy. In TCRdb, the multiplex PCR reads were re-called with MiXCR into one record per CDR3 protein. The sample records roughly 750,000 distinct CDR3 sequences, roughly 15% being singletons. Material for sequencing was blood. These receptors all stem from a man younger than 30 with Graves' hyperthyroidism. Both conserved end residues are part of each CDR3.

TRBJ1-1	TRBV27	CASSTPHRKTEAFF
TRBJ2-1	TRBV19	CASSRLQSSYNEQFF
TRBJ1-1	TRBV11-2	CASSFRGLRRTEAFF
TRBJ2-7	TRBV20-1	CSARLAGVAEQYF
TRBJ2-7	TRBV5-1	CASSETSYYEQYF
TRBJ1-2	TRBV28	CASRAGGANYGYTF
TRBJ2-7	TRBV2	CASNPRTGSYEQYF
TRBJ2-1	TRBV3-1	CASSPRTSGRSAYNEQFF
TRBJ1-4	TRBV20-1	CSAQEGGQRKLFF
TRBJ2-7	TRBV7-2	CASSLEGIFGQYF
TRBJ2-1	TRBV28	CASTPRGRGNNEQFF
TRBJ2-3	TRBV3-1	CASSLLTSGRGDTQYF
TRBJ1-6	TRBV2	CASTSQLNSPLHF
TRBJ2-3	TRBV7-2	CASSSYRDRATIRQYF
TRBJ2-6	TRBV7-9	CASSLAHLLSSGANVLTF
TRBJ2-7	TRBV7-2	CASSSPGGTGGRREEQYF
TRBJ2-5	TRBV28	CASSLSPTSWETQYF
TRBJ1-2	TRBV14	CASSLLQGNIHGYTF
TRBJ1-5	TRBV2	CASSEVGDSNQPQHF
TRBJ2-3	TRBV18	CASSPERVTDTQYF
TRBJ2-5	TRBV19	CASSSPFPETQYF
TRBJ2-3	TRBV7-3	CASSWGHVGTDTQYF
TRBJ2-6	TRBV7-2	CASSFSGTGGGGANVLTF
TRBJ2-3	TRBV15	CATSRDGLEGDTQYF
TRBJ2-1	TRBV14	CASSQDWWIEQFF
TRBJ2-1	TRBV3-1	CASSQGPTGEQFF
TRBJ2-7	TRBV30	CAWGTGSGEQYF
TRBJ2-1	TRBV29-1	CSVEQGEYNGQFF
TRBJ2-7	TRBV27	CASSPVEGGHEQYF
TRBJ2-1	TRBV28	CASSSPGAASYNEQFF
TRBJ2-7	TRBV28	CASSLLGFSYEQYF
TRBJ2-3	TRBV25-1	CASSEFISSTDTQYF
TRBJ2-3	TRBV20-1	CSAQGAGTDTQYF
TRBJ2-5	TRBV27	CASSILGTVGETQYF
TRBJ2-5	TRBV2	CASTWSGGEETQYF
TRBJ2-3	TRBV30	CAWSETGGADTQYF
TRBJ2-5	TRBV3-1	CASSQALADQEAQYF
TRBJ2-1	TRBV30	CAWSVGLVSYNEQFF
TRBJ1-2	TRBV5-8	CASSYGLAPNYGYTF
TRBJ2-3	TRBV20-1	CSASWGQPTDTQYF
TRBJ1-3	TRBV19	CASPDRVGNTIYF
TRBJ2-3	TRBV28	CASSFGGPDTQYF
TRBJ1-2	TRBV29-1	CSVDLGTGLVGGYTF
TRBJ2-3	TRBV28	CASSLGTGEGYF
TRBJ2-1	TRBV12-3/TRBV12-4	CASSLDQNEQFF
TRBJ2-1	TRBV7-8	CASSFRTSGRAQNEQFF